The present T cell receptor beta chain was sequenced within a study of T cell responses to AZD1222 COVID-19 vaccine. Second-dose intervals near 4 or 12 weeks were combined. TCRdb keeps only in-frame clones here, not all; method: immunoSEQ multiplex PCR. The data hold some 130,000 clones, with approximately 85% observed a single time. There are 11 residues in the CDR3. V gave up 4 bases and J gave up 4 bases, with 5 bases separating them. Germline CDR1 reads MNHEY; CDR2 reads SVGEGT. Whole-study findings and limits: Within unmutated variant regions lay the reported targets of nearly half of spike-specific TCRs.

For this clone: What it recognizes is unknown.

The V call is TRBV6-2 or TRBV6-3, the J call TRBJ2-7, with a possible D match to TRBD2 (5 bases). This clonotype was obtained from an adult who received the AZD1222 COVID-19 vaccine. The sample consisted of peripheral blood, taken 28 days after the second AZD1222 dose. As DNA, the CDR3 is TGTGCCAGCAGTTGGGAGTACGAGCAGTACTTC. This gives the protein CASSWEYEQYF.